A single sample is the source of the 12 T cell receptor beta chains below, sequenced in a study of early T cells in non-severe SARS-CoV-2 infection. TCRdb re-called the 5' RACE reads through MiXCR, storing one row per CDR3 protein. The data hold around 83,000 distinct CDR3 sequences, with 10% to 15% observed a single time. The sample was whole blood, taken at baseline. Source of these receptors: an adult who was a healthcare worker with PCR-confirmed SARS-CoV-2 infection or an uninfected control (not recorded which).

This clonotype was counted at least ten times. CDR3 amino acids: CASSLGQITYNEQFF. The CDR3 region has the DNA TGTGCCAGCAGTTTAGGGCAGATTACTTACAATGAGCAGTTCTTC. This chain joins TRBV12-3 or TRBV12-4 and TRBJ2-1; no clear D gene. This CDR3 spans 15 amino acids. Deletions cut 1 base from V and 4 bases from J, with 11 bases between.

Of note for this clonotype: The junction and the germline gene differ at one end; a read error may be behind it. This rearrangement joins TRBV7-9 to TRBJ2-3; 10 bases match TRBD1. Germline V gives CDR1 SEHNR, CDR2 FQNEAQ (reference sequence). The CDR3 runs 16 residues. CDR3 in DNA: TGTACCAGCAGCCCATACGGGACAGGGGTGACAGATACGCAGTATTTT. Protein: CTSSPYGTGVTDTQYF.

This clonotype was seen more than once but under ten times. At one boundary the junction diverges from the germline segment, which might be a read error. The chain has TRBV7-7 and TRBJ2-1, with a tentative D call TRBD2 (6 bases). From germline, CDR1 is SSHAT and CDR2 FNYEAQ (reference sequence). The CDR3 is 12 amino acids. The CDR3 DNA sequence: TGTGCTAGCAGCTTAGTGGGAGGAGAGCAGTTCTTC. Translating it yields CASSLVGGEQFF. Full variable domain (rest looked up from reference TRBV7-7 and TRBJ2-1): GAGVSQSPRYKVTKRGQDVTLRCDPISSHATLYWYQQALGQGPEFLTYFNYEAQPDKSGLPSDRFSAERPEGSISTLTIQRTEQRDSAMYRCASSLVGGEQFFGPGTRLTVL.

The chain joins TRBV4-2 to TRBJ1-1; the match to TRBD1 covers 7 bases. The germline gives CDR1 LGHNA, CDR2 YNFKEQ. V was clipped by 1 base and J by 7 bases; unmatched bases: 6. The length of the CDR3 is 14 residues. The CDR3 region is CASSQADRAVEAFF. The DNA of the CDR3 is TGTGCCAGCAGCCAAGCCGACAGGGCGGTTGAAGCTTTCTTT.

This clonotype was observed a single time. CDR3 amino acids: CASSPDMGGLEQYF. DNA of the CDR3: TGTGCCAGCAGCCCCGACATGGGGGGGCTCGAGCAGTACTTC. The V gene is TRBV28, the J gene TRBJ2-7, with a possible D match to TRBD2 (7 bases). Trimming left V 6 bases short and J 6 bases short, with 18 bases between. The CDR3 is made up of 14 amino acids. The germline V gene has CDR1 MDHEN and CDR2 SYDVKM. Based on the CDR3 plus reference TRBV28 and TRBJ2-7, the full variable domain is DVKVTQSSRYLVKRTGEKVFLECVQDMDHENMFWYRQDPGLGLRLIYFSYDVKMKEKGDIPEGYSVSREKKERFSLILESASTNQTSMYLCASSPDMGGLEQYFGPGTRLTVT.

This clonotype has at least ten counts. The J gene is TRBJ1-1, the V gene TRBV6-1; 9 bases line up with TRBD1. Germline CDR1 is MNHNS and CDR2 is SASEGT. The CDR3 totals 13 residues. V dropped 11 bases and J dropped 0; count of bases not matched to a gene: 4. DNA of the CDR3: TGTGCCGGGGACAGGGCGATGAACACTGAAGCTTTCTTT. It translates to CAGDRAMNTEAFF.

V gene TRBV7-6 combines with J gene TRBJ2-1, with 10 bases lining up with TRBD2. CDR3 size: 16 residues. Looked up from germline, CDR1 is SGHVS and CDR2 is FNYEAQ. The V segment lost 1 base and the J segment 8 bases; nucleotides outside the gene matches: 8. As DNA, the CDR3 is TGTGCCAGCAGCTTAGTTCCTAGCGGGAGCTCACATGAGCAGTTCTTC. The encoded protein is CASSLVPSGSSHEQFF.

This clonotype appeared a few times. The chain has TRBV6-7 and TRBJ1-1; possibly TRBD1 for D (6 bases). TRBV6-7 falls under the ORF class, with uncertain function. V shed 8 bases and J shed 0 bases, with 19 bases lying between them. The CDR3 loop spans 16 amino acids. DNA of the CDR3: TGTGCCAGCCCACGAGCAGGGCAGGGGATGAACACTGAAGCTTTCTTT. Its translation is CASPRAGQGMNTEAFF.

This clonotype turned up a few times. J is TRBJ2-7 and V is TRBV28; TRBD1 aligns across 8 bases. CDR1 is MDHEN, CDR2 SYDVKM, per germline. The CDR3 has 17 residues. V gave up 6 bases and J gave up 0 bases; unmatched junction bases: 13. DNA for the CDR3: TGTGCCAGCAGACTCCTTACCGGGACAGGTTCCTCCTACGAGCAGTACTTC. Amino acids: CASRLLTGTGSSYEQYF.

The V call is TRBV3-1, the J call TRBJ2-5, with 8 bases aligning to TRBD2. This CDR3 spans 17 amino acids. Germline loops: CDR1 LGHDT, CDR2 YNNKEL (reference sequence). V shed 4 bases and J 5 bases; nucleotides not matched to a gene: 15. Here the CDR3 reads CASSPGERGPLMETQYF. CDR3 coding DNA: TGTGCCAGCAGCCCAGGAGAGCGGGGGCCCCTGATGGAGACCCAGTACTTC.

The sample holds a few counts of this clonotype. This chain connects TRBV28 to TRBJ2-3; no definite D call. Germline CDR1 and CDR2: MDHEN and SYDVKM. Trimming left V 4 bases short and J 5 bases short, with 13 bases between. The CDR3 consists of 14 residues. The CDR3 nucleotides read TGTGCCAGCAGTTCGACAATTGTCGGAGATACGCAGTATTTT. It yields the protein CASSSTIVGDTQYF.

The chain uses TRBV12-5 and TRBJ2-5; D may correspond to TRBD1 or TRBD2 (6 bases each). Trimming left V 5 bases short and J 7 bases short, with 14 bases between. CDR3 length equals 13 residues. Germline assignment: CDR1 LGHNT and CDR2 FRNRAP. CDR3 residues: CASGPGARGTQYF. CDR3 sequence (DNA): TGTGCTAGTGGTCCGGGGGCTCGAGGGACCCAGTACTTC.